The 10 T cell receptor beta chains in this list originate from one sample, sequenced in a study of blood T cell repertoires in COVID-19. Some clones are missing from TCRdb's copy, which holds only in-frame ones; the method was immunoSEQ multiplex PCR. The table lists 430,000 or so clones, 70% to 90% of them singletons. The sample was PBMCs or T cells enriched from blood (not recorded which). Source of these receptors: a woman aged 18-29 years who had been exposed to COVID-19.

V gene TRBV19 combines with J gene TRBJ2-1; a weak D match, TRBD1 (5 bases). This CDR3 has 13 residues. V lost 5 bases and J 4 bases, leaving 9 bases between the germline ends. Germline assignment: CDR1 LNHDA and CDR2 SQIVND (reference sequence). The CDR3 sequence is CASSPTEYNEQFF. CDR3 sequence (DNA): TGTGCCAGTAGTCCGACAGAGTACAATGAGCAGTTCTTC.

The V call is TRBV11-2, the J call TRBJ2-7; D perhaps matches TRBD1 (6 bases). The CDR3 runs to 13 residues. Between the trimmed V and J ends, which lost 3 bases and 4 bases, there was a span of 10 bases. Germline V gene data show CDR1 as SGHAT and CDR2 as FQNNGV. This CDR3 reads CASSFGTGYEQYF. The CDR3 DNA follows: TGTGCCAGCAGCTTCGGTACAGGGTACGAGCAGTACTTC.

This chain links TRBV21-1 with TRBJ1-4. TRBV21-1 is recorded as a pseudogene. The CDR3 extends over 16 amino acids. CDR3 in amino acids: CASSRGGKGTNEKLFF. The CDR3, as DNA: TGTGCCAGCAGCCGGGGGGGTAAAGGGACTAATGAAAAACTGTTTTTT.

V is TRBV3-1 (or the pseudogene TRBV3-2) and J is TRBJ2-1, with 10 bases identical to TRBD2. V trimming: 3 bases; J trimming: 2 bases; junction bases outside the gene matches: 4. There are 16 residues in the CDR3. Germline V gives CDR1 LGHDT, CDR2 YNNKEL (reference sequence). The CDR3 coding sequence is TGTGCCAGCAGCCACAGAACTAGCGGGGCCTACAATGAGCAGTTCTTC. Its translation: CASSHRTSGAYNEQFF.

This clone appeared a single time. The V gene is TRBV2, the J gene TRBJ2-1, with TRBD1 matching over 8 bases. The J segment lost 6 bases and the V segment lost 6 bases, leaving 13 bases of the junction unmatched. CDR1 is SNHLY, CDR2 FYNNEI, per germline. The CDR3 has 16 residues. CDR3 region: CASRAPGQVVFNEQFF. As DNA, the CDR3 is TGTGCCAGCAGAGCCCCGGGACAGGTGGTATTCAATGAGCAGTTCTTC.

There are a few counts of this clone. The V call is TRBV28, the J call TRBJ1-1, with TRBD1 as a possible D gene (5 bases). Germline values: CDR1 MDHEN, CDR2 SYDVKM. The CDR3 spans 16 residues. V dropped 2 bases and J dropped 1 base, with 14 bases sitting between them. Here the CDR3 reads CASSLAVGQGNTEAFF. As DNA, the CDR3 is TGTGCCAGCAGTTTAGCCGTGGGGCAGGGGAACACTGAAGCTTTCTTT.

This clone has only one observation. This chain uses TRBV5-4 with TRBJ1-1, with 7 bases lining up with TRBD1. CDR3 length: 15 amino acids. The V and J ends lost 4 bases and 5 bases, in that order; junction bases with no gene match: 11. The germline V gene encodes CDR1 SGHNT and CDR2 YYREEE (reference sequence). For the CDR3, the DNA is TGTGCCAGCAGCGTAACAGGGGAGACGAGGACTGAAGCTTTCTTT. Translated, it gives CASSVTGETRTEAFF.

This rearrangement joins TRBV11-2 to TRBJ2-7; D may be TRBD1 (5 bases). The CDR3 has 13 residues. Germline lookup yields CDR1 SGHAT and CDR2 FQNNGV. The ends were cut back, 1 base at V and 4 bases at J, with 8 bases in the middle. CDR3 in DNA: TGTGCCAGCAGCTTAGGGTCAGGGTACGAGCAGTACTTC. Its protein is CASSLGSGYEQYF.

This sequence joins TRBV28 and TRBJ1-1; perhaps TRBD1 as D (5 bases). CDR3 length equals 15 residues. V was trimmed by 6 bases and J by 1 base, leaving 15 bases between them. Germline V gives CDR1 MDHEN, CDR2 SYDVKM. CDR3 protein: CASSPLVGENTEAFF. CDR3 DNA sequence: TGTGCCAGCAGCCCACTGGTAGGGGAGAACACTGAAGCTTTCTTT. Full variable domain (missing parts from reference TRBV28 and TRBJ1-1): DVKVTQSSRYLVKRTGEKVFLECVQDMDHENMFWYRQDPGLGLRLIYFSYDVKMKEKGDIPEGYSVSREKKERFSLILESASTNQTSMYLCASSPLVGENTEAFFGQGTRLTVV.

A remark on this clone: The identical CDR3 is also encoded by other nucleotide sequences in the sample. J is TRBJ2-5 and V is TRBV5-1; D is unclear. CDR1 is SGHRS, CDR2 YFSETQ, per germline. V lost 0 bases to trimming and J lost 5 bases, with 5 bases between them. CDR3 size: 12 residues. As DNA, the CDR3 is TGCGCCAGCAGCTTGGTAGCTGAGACCCAGTACTTC. This translates into CASSLVAETQYF.